This entry lists 28 T cell receptor beta chains sequenced from one sample in a study of T cells in Graves' hyperthyroidism and ophthalmopathy. TCR beta CDR3 regions were amplified from RNA transcripts. The primer set for the first-round RT-PCR of the TCR CDR3 was HTBI. MiXCR, run by TCRdb on the multiplex PCR reads, gives a single entry per CDR3 protein. The sample carries some 700,000 distinct CDR3 sequences, roughly 17% recorded once. What was sequenced was blood. These receptors were taken from a man aged 50 or older with Graves' hyperthyroidism.

This clonotype has just a few counts. The gene calls are TRBV30 and TRBJ2-1; D is ambiguous. Trimming stripped 2 bases from V and 0 bases from J, with 2 bases between. The germline CDR1 and CDR2 sequences are GTSNPN and SVGIG (reference sequence). The CDR3 loop spans 12 amino acids. This CDR3 reads CAWSSSYNEQFF. In DNA, the CDR3 is TGTGCCTGGAGTAGCTCCTACAATGAGCAGTTCTTC. Looking up the rest from reference TRBV30 and TRBJ2-1 gives the full variable domain: SQTIHQWPATLVQPVGSPLSLECTVEGTSNPNLYWYRQAAGRGLQLLFYSVGIGQISSEVPQNLSASRPQDRQFILSSKKLLLSDSGFYLCAWSSSYNEQFFGPGTRLTVL.

This chain connects TRBV11-2 to TRBJ2-1, with 7 bases identical to TRBD1. With V trimmed by 5 bases and J by 4 bases, 5 bases remained unmatched. The CDR3 has 14 amino acids. CDR1 SGHAT and CDR2 FQNNGV come from the germline V gene. As DNA, the CDR3 is TGTGCCAGCAGCGAGAGACAGGGTTACAATGAGCAGTTCTTC. Its translation is CASSERQGYNEQFF.

The V call is TRBV28, the J call TRBJ2-1; 9 bases match TRBD2. CDR3 length: 12 amino acids. From germline, CDR1 is MDHEN and CDR2 SYDVKM. V lost 5 bases, J lost 15 bases, and 8 bases stayed unmatched. The chain's CDR3 is CASSPRRREGFF. In nucleotides, the CDR3 is TGTGCCAGCAGTCCCCGGAGGCGGGAGGGGTTCTTC.

V usage is TRBV24-1 and J usage is TRBJ1-4; D is uncertain. The V end was cut by 9 bases, the J end by 1 base, with 8 bases between. The CDR3 runs 13 residues. The germline gives CDR1 KGHDR, CDR2 SFDVKD. The CDR3 sequence is CATQRQTNEKLFF. The CDR3 region has the DNA TGTGCCACCCAGCGGCAAACTAATGAAAAACTGTTTTTT.

The V and J genes are TRBV7-6 and TRBJ2-7; 11 bases are shared with TRBD2. Trimming at V came to 5 bases and at J to 7 bases, leaving 1 base not matched to a gene. The CDR3 is 12 residues long. The germline CDR1 and CDR2 sequences are SGHVS and FNYEAQ. The CDR3 DNA follows: TGTGCCAGCAGCAGGACTAGCGGGGAGCAGTACTTC. Translating gives CASSRTSGEQYF.

This clonotype was detected ten times or more. The chain has TRBV19 and TRBJ2-2, with D perhaps being TRBD1 or TRBD2 (5 bases each). This CDR3 has 14 amino acids. Trimming removed 3 bases from V and 2 bases from J, with 7 bases in between. Looked up from germline, CDR1 is LNHDA and CDR2 is SQIVND (reference sequence). The CDR3 DNA follows: TGTGCCAGTAGTATCGGGACCAACACCGGGGAGCTGTTTTTT. Its protein product is CASSIGTNTGELFF.

This clonotype occurred a few times. This chain joins TRBV2 and TRBJ1-3; D gene ambiguous. From germline, CDR1 is SNHLY and CDR2 FYNNEI. The length of the CDR3 is 15 residues. Between the trimmed V and J ends, which lost 3 bases and 0 bases, there was a span of 9 bases. Written as DNA, the CDR3 is TGTGCCAGCAGTGAGGAGCCCGTCTCTGGAAACACCATATATTTT. The encoded protein is CASSEEPVSGNTIYF.

Many counts were recorded for this clonotype. In DNA, the CDR3 is TGTGCCAGCACTAGGGCTGACACCGGGGAGCTGTTTTTT. Translation gives CASTRADTGELFF. V usage is TRBV6-1 and J usage is TRBJ2-2; D not certain. This CDR3 region has 13 residues. V was shortened by 7 bases and J by 3 bases, with 9 bases between the two germline ends. Looked up from germline, CDR1 is MNHNS and CDR2 is SASEGT.

This clonotype showed up many times. The chain links TRBV20-1 to TRBJ1-6, with 7 positions matching TRBD1. With 1 base clipped from V and 5 bases from J, the junction kept 5 bases outside the gene matches. CDR3 size: 15 residues. The germline V gene has CDR1 DFQATT and CDR2 SNEGSKA (reference sequence). The CDR3 DNA reads TGCAGTGCTAGAGGTACAGGGGCGAATAATTCACCCCTCCACTTT. It yields the protein CSARGTGANNSPLHF.

The J gene is TRBJ1-5, the V gene TRBV20-1, with a weak D call TRBD1 (5 bases). Trimming pared 6 bases from V and 7 bases from J, leaving 22 bases between. The germline CDR1 and CDR2 sequences are DFQATT and SNEGSKA (reference sequence). The CDR3 contains 15 residues. The CDR3 DNA reads as TGCAGTGCCGCGTCCGGGCAGGGCCGCCGCCAGCCCCAGCATTTT. It yields the protein CSAASGQGRRQPQHF.

This clonotype has only a few counts. The V and J genes are TRBV19 and TRBJ2-3; D perhaps matches TRBD1 (6 bases). CDR3 length: 12 residues. Germline values: CDR1 LNHDA, CDR2 SQIVND (reference sequence). The V end lost 7 bases, the J end lost 6 bases, and 11 bases lay between the germline ends. The CDR3 loop is CASMQGLDTQYF. The CDR3 nucleotides read TGTGCCAGTATGCAGGGGCTGGATACGCAGTATTTT.

This clonotype was seen more than once but under ten times. The CDR3 sequence is CAVRDRGLNEQFF. CDR3 DNA sequence: TGTGCCGTCCGGGACAGGGGGCTTAATGAGCAGTTCTTC. The chain carries TRBV24-1 and TRBJ2-1; 12 nucleotides agree with TRBD1. Germline V gene data show CDR1 as KGHDR and CDR2 as SFDVKD. The length of the CDR3 is 13 residues. With V trimmed by 12 bases and J by 7 bases, 6 bases remained unmatched.

This clonotype was counted at least ten times. This chain joins TRBV28 and TRBJ1-1; the D gene is possibly TRBD1 (5 bases). Germline-derived CDR1 and CDR2 are MDHEN and SYDVKM. This CDR3 contains 14 residues. Trimming removed 2 bases at V and 10 bases at J, with 17 bases between. This chain's CDR3 is CASSLMPRGKGAFF. The CDR3, as DNA: TGTGCCAGCAGTTTAATGCCCCGGGGGAAGGGAGCTTTCTTT.

This chain links TRBV6-1 with TRBJ2-2; D is possibly TRBD1 (6 bases). V was shortened by 7 bases and J by 4 bases, with 19 bases between the two germline ends. CDR1 MNHNS and CDR2 SASEGT come from the germline V gene. CDR3 length: 16 amino acids. The CDR3 spells CASNSPSADSTGELFF. The CDR3 DNA is TGTGCCAGCAACTCCCCGAGCGCGGACAGCACCGGGGAGCTGTTTTTT.

J is TRBJ2-7 and V is TRBV10-1, with 7 positions matching TRBD2. Losses at the gene ends were 7 bases for V and 2 bases for J; bases not matched to a gene: 8. Germline V gives CDR1 WNHNN, CDR2 SYGVQD (reference sequence). There are 14 residues in the CDR3. In nucleotides, the CDR3 is TGCGCCAGCACTTCTAGCGGAGGGACCTACGAGCAGTACTTC. Protein sequence: CASTSSGGTYEQYF.

V and J are TRBV28 and TRBJ1-2; 9 bases match TRBD1. The germline CDR1 and CDR2 sequences are MDHEN and SYDVKM. V lost 7 bases, J lost 5 bases, and 5 bases stayed unmatched. This CDR3 has 13 amino acids. Here the CDR3 reads CASNQQGAYGYTF. The CDR3 nucleotides are TGTGCCAGCAACCAACAGGGGGCTTATGGCTACACCTTC.

The chain has TRBV3-1 and TRBJ2-7; 10 nucleotides agree with TRBD2. The V gene end was trimmed by 2 bases and the J gene end by 7 bases; junction bases not matched to a gene: 8. Germline CDR1 and CDR2: LGHDT and YNNKEL (reference sequence). This CDR3 is 15 amino acids long. CDR3 bases: TGTGCCAGCAGCCAAATACTAGCGGGAACGGGAGAGCAGTACTTC. Protein sequence: CASSQILAGTGEQYF.

This clonotype was seen many times. The CDR3 sequence: CASSHLPGLAGYEQYF. The CDR3 bases are TGTGCCAGCAGTCATCTCCCGGGACTAGCGGGATACGAGCAGTACTTC. V gene TRBV28 combines with J gene TRBJ2-7; 13 bases align to TRBD2. In germline, CDR1 is MDHEN, CDR2 SYDVKM. This CDR3 region has 16 residues. With 5 bases clipped from V and 4 bases from J, the junction kept 8 bases outside the gene matches. The full variable domain, its missing parts supplied by reference TRBV28 and TRBJ2-7, is DVKVTQSSRYLVKRTGEKVFLECVQDMDHENMFWYRQDPGLGLRLIYFSYDVKMKEKGDIPEGYSVSREKKERFSLILESASTNQTSMYLCASSHLPGLAGYEQYFGPGTRLTVT.

This clonotype has more than one count but fewer than ten. The rearrangement uses TRBV20-1 and TRBJ1-5; unclear D gene. The CDR3 sequence is 14 residues long. CDR1 is DFQATT, CDR2 SNEGSKA, per germline (reference sequence). The CDR3 region is CSADPTGGYQPQHF. The CDR3 DNA reads as TGCAGCGCTGACCCGACGGGAGGTTACCAGCCCCAGCATTTT.

This clonotype was detected many times. The chain carries TRBV6-2 or TRBV6-3 and TRBJ1-1, with a weak D call TRBD1 (6 bases). The V gene lost 7 bases and the J gene lost 0 bases, with 21 bases spanning the gap. CDR1 MNHEY and CDR2 SVGEGT come from the germline V gene. This CDR3 is 17 amino acids long. The CDR3 region is CASKVLLAGALNTEAFF. The CDR3 DNA follows: TGTGCCAGCAAAGTTCTTCTGGCAGGGGCCTTGAACACTGAAGCTTTCTTT.

This rearrangement joins TRBV7-3 to TRBJ2-1, with 7 nucleotides matching TRBD1. This CDR3 spans 14 amino acids. CDR1 is SGHTA and CDR2 is FQGTGA in the germline V gene. The V gene end was trimmed by 0 bases and the J gene end by 7 bases; junction bases not matched to a gene: 3. In nucleotides, the CDR3 is TGTGCCAGCAGCTTAACCCCAGGGGGAAATGAGCAGTTCTTC. It is translated as CASSLTPGGNEQFF.

This clonotype was counted between two and nine times. V gene TRBV25-1 combines with J gene TRBJ2-3, with TRBD2 identical over 13 bases. CDR1 is MGHDK and CDR2 is SYGVNS in the germline V gene. Trimming cost V 10 bases and J 1 base; bases outside gene matches: 11. The CDR3 is 17 amino acids. In DNA form, the CDR3 reads TGTGCCACTAAACTAGCGGGAGGGCCCGGTGGCACAGATACGCAGTATTTT. It yields the protein CATKLAGGPGGTDTQYF.

This clonotype appeared many times. The genes are TRBV12-3 or TRBV12-4 and TRBJ1-6, with 7 positions matching TRBD1. V lost 6 bases and J lost 5; bases outside the gene matches: 10. The CDR3 extends over 16 amino acids. In nucleotides, the CDR3 is TGTGCCAGCAGCCAGGGCCGAGGGACAGATAATTCACCCCTCCACTTT. As protein: CASSQGRGTDNSPLHF.

This clonotype has only a few counts. V and J are TRBV7-2 and TRBJ2-7; D not certain. Germline V gene lookup returns CDR1 SGHTA and CDR2 FQGNSA. The V gene lost 6 bases and the J gene lost 5 bases, with 17 bases spanning the gap. The CDR3 runs to 14 residues. CDR3 residues: CASRPAPVRNEQYF. The CDR3 DNA follows: TGTGCCAGCAGACCAGCGCCCGTCAGGAACGAGCAGTACTTC.

On this clonotype itself: Mismatch with germline at one junction end may stem from a read error. V is TRBV7-9 and J is TRBJ2-2; 10 nucleotides agree with TRBD2. The CDR3 is 16 residues long. The V gene's germline CDR1 is SEHNR and CDR2 FQNEAQ (reference sequence). CDR3 residues: CASSPLGLANTGKLFF. The CDR3 region has the DNA TGTGCCAGCAGCCCCCTGGGACTAGCGAACACCGGGAAGCTGTTTTTT.

There are many counts of this clonotype. J is TRBJ2-1 and V is TRBV6-1; possibly TRBD1 for D (5 bases). The germline V and J ends were trimmed by 5 bases and 2 bases, with 10 bases remaining between them. The CDR3 loop spans 14 amino acids. Germline CDR1 reads MNHNS; CDR2 reads SASEGT. The DNA of the CDR3 is TGTGCCAGCAGTTTTGACAGAACCTACAATGAGCAGTTCTTC. Amino acids: CASSFDRTYNEQFF.

This chain connects TRBV7-2 to TRBJ1-2; possible D gene TRBD1, 5 bases. V lost 3 bases to trimming and J lost 2 bases, with 16 bases between them. Germline-derived CDR1 and CDR2 are SGHTA and FQGNSA. This CDR3 region has 16 residues. The CDR3: CASSLGGAGSNYGYTF. CDR3 coding DNA: TGTGCCAGCAGCTTGGGCGGGGCAGGGTCCAACTATGGCTACACCTTC.

This clonotype was counted ten times or more. The V call is TRBV7-2, the J call TRBJ2-5, with 7 bases that match TRBD1. V trimming: 5 bases; J trimming: 5 bases; junction bases outside the gene matches: 8. Germline V CDR1 and CDR2: SGHTA, FQGNSA. The CDR3 is made up of 14 amino acids. The CDR3 DNA reads TGTGCCAGCAGCCGACAGGGTAGTGGGGAGACCCAGTACTTC. Its translation is CASSRQGSGETQYF.